This TCR beta chain was obtained from a study of regulatory T cells in long-lasting Graves disease. HTBI primers from iRepertoire and Arm-PCR of CDR3 regions yielded the TCR beta libraries. TCRdb passed the multiplex PCR reads through MiXCR, listing each CDR3 protein once. The table shows about 500,000 distinct CDR3 sequences, with around 12% occurring only once. This clonotype showed up many times. V lost 7 bases to trimming and J lost 1 base, with 13 bases between them. The CDR3 loop spans 13 amino acids. Germline V CDR1 and CDR2: DFQATT, SNEGSKA (reference sequence). The time point: newly diagnosed GD, antithyroid drugs for less than 3 months. Researchers made the TCR library from RNA that was extracted from PBMCs. These data are also associated with another study on T cells in Graves' hyperthyroidism and ophthalmopathy. That work contributes: The definition of stable Graves' hyperthyroidism was no ophthalmopathy progression within 18 months.

The chain employs TRBV20-1 and TRBJ1-1; D remains ambiguous. The sequence was collected from a woman in her twenties or thirties with Graves disease. The sample in question was peripheral blood mononuclear cells (PBMCs), obtained at new diagnosis, from a patient treated with antithyroid drugs. The CDR3 bases are TGCAGTGTTCCCTCCCGACGGAACACTGAAGCTTTCTTT. Translation: CSVPSRRNTEAFF.